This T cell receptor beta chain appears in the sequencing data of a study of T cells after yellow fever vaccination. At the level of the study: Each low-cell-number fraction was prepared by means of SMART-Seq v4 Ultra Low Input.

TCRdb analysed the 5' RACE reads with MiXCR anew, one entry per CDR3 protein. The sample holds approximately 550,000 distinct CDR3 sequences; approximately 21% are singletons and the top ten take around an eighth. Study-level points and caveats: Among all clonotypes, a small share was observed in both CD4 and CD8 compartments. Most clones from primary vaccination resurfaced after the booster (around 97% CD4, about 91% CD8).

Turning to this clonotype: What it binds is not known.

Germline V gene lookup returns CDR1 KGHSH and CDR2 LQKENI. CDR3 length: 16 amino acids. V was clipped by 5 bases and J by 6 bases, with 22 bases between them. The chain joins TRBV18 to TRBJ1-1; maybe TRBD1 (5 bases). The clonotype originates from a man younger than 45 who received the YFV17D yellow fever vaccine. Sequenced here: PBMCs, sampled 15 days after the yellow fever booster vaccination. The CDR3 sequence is CASSLSVYLGESEAFF. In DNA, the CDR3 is TGTGCCAGCTCATTAAGCGTGTATTTAGGGGAGTCTGAAGCTTTCTTT.